A selection of T cell receptor beta chains follows, all from one sample in a study of shared clonotypes between healthy human individuals. Clones were read by immunoSEQ multiplex PCR, and TCRdb kept only the in-frame ones, dropping some. The sample has about 1 million clones; roughly 80% are singletons. Sample: memory CD4+ T cells sorted from blood. The receptor source for this set is a man aged 18 to 35 in good health. CDR3s include the opening cysteine and the closing phenylalanine or tryptophan. The D gene is left open where the match is weak. A row's size may be missing; if present it is once, few, many or a size class.

size	D	V	J	CDR3	DNA
-	-	TRBV7-9	TRBJ1-2	CASSSAGIGGRGYTF	TGTGCCAGCAGCTCGGCAGGAATAGGGGGTCGCGGCTACACCTTC
-	-	TRBV9	TRBJ2-3	CASSALADLTDTQYF	TGTGCCAGCAGCGCCTTAGCGGACCTCACAGATACGCAGTATTTT
-	TRBD1	TRBV6-5	TRBJ2-1	CASSMGQISYNEQFF	TGTGCCAGCAGCATGGGACAGATCTCCTACAATGAGCAGTTCTTC
once	-	TRBV5-6	TRBJ1-6	CASSLGGLGRNSPLHF	TGTGCCAGCAGCTTAGGAGGCCTGGGTAGGAATTCACCCCTCCACTTT
-	-	TRBV10-1	TRBJ1-1	CASSESLTEAFF	TGCGCCAGCAGTGAGTCCCTAACTGAAGCTTTCTTT
-	-	TRBV28	TRBJ1-6	CASSVAYSPLHF	TGTGCCAGCAGCGTGGCCTATTCACCCCTCCACTTT
-	TRBD2	TRBV7-9	TRBJ2-5	CASSTSGGHQETQYF	TGTGCCAGCAGCACGAGCGGGGGGCACCAAGAGACCCAGTACTTC
-	-	TRBV2	TRBJ2-7	CASSPSYEQYF	TGTGCCAGCAGTCCCTCCTACGAGCAGTACTTC
-	-	TRBV29-1	TRBJ2-3	CSARQDSTDTQYF	TGCAGCGCCAGACAGGATAGCACAGATACGCAGTATTTT
-	-	TRBV6-1	TRBJ2-7	CASSEATPGVGEQYF	TGTGCCAGCAGTGAAGCAACGCCAGGGGTAGGGGAGCAGTACTTC
-	TRBD1	TRBV7-2	TRBJ1-2	CASSPDRSRSNYGYTF	TGTGCCAGCAGCCCGGACAGGAGTCGTTCTAACTATGGCTACACCTTC
-	TRBD1	TRBV18	TRBJ2-7	CASSPTGQGTYEQYF	TGTGCCAGCTCACCAACCGGACAGGGGACCTACGAGCAGTACTTC
-	-	TRBV6-1	TRBJ1-5	CASSEEWNQPQHF	TGTGCCAGCAGTGAAGAGTGGAATCAGCCCCAGCATTTT
-	TRBD1	TRBV28	TRBJ1-4	CASSLSTGGNEKLFF	TGTGCCAGCAGTTTATCGACAGGGGGTAATGAAAAACTGTTTTTT
-	-	TRBV9	TRBJ2-3	CASSGSGRDTQYF	TGTGCCAGCAGCGGAAGCGGAAGGGATACGCAGTATTTT
many	TRBD1	TRBV19	TRBJ2-5	CASSIQGQRETQYF	TGTGCCAGTAGTATACAGGGACAGAGAGAGACCCAGTACTTC
few	-	TRBV20-1	TRBJ2-1	CSALFSNEQFF	TGCAGTGCTCTTTTCTCTAATGAGCAGTTCTTC
-	TRBD1	TRBV9	TRBJ2-6	CASSAQTGELAGANVLTF	TGTGCCAGCAGCGCTCAGACAGGGGAACTCGCTGGGGCCAACGTCCTGACTTTC
-	TRBD2	TRBV4-2	TRBJ2-7	CASSKLAGGANEQYF	TGTGCCAGCAGCAAGTTAGCGGGGGGGGCAAATGAGCAGTACTTC
-	TRBD1	TRBV5-5	TRBJ2-6	CASSFIPQGVSSGANVLTF	TGTGCCAGCAGCTTTATCCCCCAGGGGGTCTCCTCTGGGGCCAACGTCCTGACTTTC
-	-	TRBV27	TRBJ1-1	CASSFKPIGWVVNTEAFF	TGTGCCAGCAGTTTCAAACCTATCGGGTGGGTGGTGAACACTGAAGCTTTCTTT
few	-	TRBV29-1	TRBJ1-1	CSAKNTEAFF	TGCAGCGCCAAGAACACTGAAGCTTTCTTT
few	-	TRBV29-1	TRBJ2-2	CSVGFPGPENTGELFF	TGCAGCGTTGGTTTTCCGGGACCTGAGAACACCGGGGAGCTGTTTTTT
once	-	TRBV28	TRBJ2-1	CASTLPGSSYNEQFF	TGTGCCAGCACCCTGCCAGGGAGCTCCTACAATGAGCAGTTCTTC
-	-	TRBV7-8	TRBJ1-2	CASSLDRQVYYGYTF	TGTGCCAGCAGCTTAGATCGGCAGGTCTACTATGGCTACACCTTC
-	-	TRBV2	TRBJ1-5	CASSEAGGNQPQHF	TGTGCCAGCAGTGAAGCGGGCGGGAACCAGCCCCAGCATTTT
-	TRBD1	TRBV29-1	TRBJ1-2	CSVNRGSNYGYTF	TGCAGCGTAAACAGGGGCTCTAACTATGGCTACACCTTC
-	TRBD2	TRBV11-2	TRBJ2-7	CASSNNPSGAYEQYF	TGTGCCAGCAGTAATAACCCTAGCGGGGCCTACGAGCAGTACTTC
-	-	TRBV28	TRBJ1-2	CASSLRGAGTAAYGYTF	TGTGCCAGCAGTTTACGGGGTGCGGGAACGGCCGCCTATGGCTACACCTTC
-	-	TRBV30	TRBJ2-3	CAWEGSHTQYF	TGTGCCTGGGAGGGGTCACATACGCAGTATTTT
-	-	TRBV7-8	TRBJ1-2	CASSLASLYGYTF	TGTGCCAGCAGCTTAGCCTCACTCTATGGCTACACCTTC
-	-	TRBV9	TRBJ1-4	CASSEGGHINEKLFF	TGTGCCAGCAGCGAGGGGGGCCACATCAATGAAAAACTGTTTTTT
-	-	TRBV6-1	TRBJ1-1	CASRTSGLGNTEAFF	TGTGCCAGCAGGACATCGGGGCTGGGGAACACTGAAGCTTTCTTT
-	-	TRBV28	TRBJ2-7	CASTSIGYEQYF	TGTGCCAGCACCAGCATCGGCTACGAGCAGTACTTC
-	TRBD1	TRBV6-1	TRBJ2-3	CASSPRDSRTDTQYF	TGTGCCAGCAGTCCCCGGGACAGTCGCACAGATACGCAGTATTTT
-	-	TRBV7-2	TRBJ2-1	CASSLGVERSGVEQFF	TGTGCCAGCAGCTTAGGTGTAGAAAGGTCGGGAGTTGAGCAGTTCTTC
-	-	TRBV9	TRBJ1-5	CASNKQGGQPQHF	TGTGCCAGCAATAAACAGGGCGGTCAGCCCCAGCATTTT
once	-	TRBV6-1	TRBJ2-7	CASRGAVLGEQYF	TGTGCCAGCAGGGGGGCCGTACTAGGCGAGCAGTACTTC
-	TRBD2	TRBV18	TRBJ2-1	CASSPGREAYNEQFF	TGTGCCAGCTCACCTGGGCGGGAGGCCTACAATGAGCAGTTCTTC
once	TRBD1	TRBV27	TRBJ1-2	CASSLSRDRGYGYTF	TGTGCCAGCAGTTTATCGAGAGACAGGGGGTATGGCTACACCTTC
-	TRBD1	TRBV28	TRBJ2-5	CASSWLGTGSRETQYF	TGTGCCAGCAGTTGGCTCGGGACAGGGTCGAGAGAGACCCAGTACTTC
-	TRBD1	TRBV29-1	TRBJ1-2	CSVEGGDRWNYGYTF	TGCAGCGTTGAGGGGGGGGACAGGTGGAACTATGGCTACACCTTC
-	TRBD1	TRBV30	TRBJ1-2	CAWHRDRTFGYGYTF	TGTGCCTGGCACCGGGACAGAACTTTTGGCTATGGCTACACCTTC
once	TRBD1	TRBV5-6	TRBJ2-7	CASSLVGRGYTYEQYF	TGTGCCAGCAGCTTGGTAGGCAGGGGGTACACCTACGAGCAGTACTTC
few	-	TRBV19	TRBJ2-1	CASSENIEQFF	TGTGCCAGTAGTGAAAATATAGAGCAGTTCTTC
-	-	TRBV25-1	TRBJ2-5	CAKAGETQYF	TGTGCCAAAGCCGGGGAGACCCAGTACTTC
-	-	TRBV5-1	TRBJ1-1	CASSFGGQNTEAFF	TGCGCCAGCAGCTTTGGAGGGCAGAACACTGAAGCTTTCTTT
few	-	TRBV19	TRBJ1-2	CASSRTQQDGYTF	TGTGCCAGCAGTAGGACCCAACAGGATGGCTACACCTTC